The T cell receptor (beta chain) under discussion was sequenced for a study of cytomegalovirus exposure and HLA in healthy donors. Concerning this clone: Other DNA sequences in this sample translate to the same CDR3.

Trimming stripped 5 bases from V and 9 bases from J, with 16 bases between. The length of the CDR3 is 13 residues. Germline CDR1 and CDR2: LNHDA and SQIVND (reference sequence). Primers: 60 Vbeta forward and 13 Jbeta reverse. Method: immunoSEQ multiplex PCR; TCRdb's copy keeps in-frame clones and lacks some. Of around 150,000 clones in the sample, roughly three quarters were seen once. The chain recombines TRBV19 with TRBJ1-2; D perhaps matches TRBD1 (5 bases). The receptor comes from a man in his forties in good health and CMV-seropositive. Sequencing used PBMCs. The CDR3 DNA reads TGTGCCAGTAGTGACGACAGTAGGCCCCGCTACACCTTC. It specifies CASSDDSRPRYTF.